This T cell receptor beta chain was sequenced in a study of T cell changes during pregnancy in multiple sclerosis. Germline values: CDR1 MGHRA, CDR2 YSYEKL. CDR3 length equals 14 residues. Trimming removed 1 base from V and 3 bases from J, with 7 bases in between. Measured with immunoSEQ multiplex PCR; TCRdb has only the in-frame clones, and not every one. In the table there are about 39,000 clones, 70% to 90% of which are singletons. The sequence was obtained from a female donor with multiple sclerosis, enrolled in a pregnancy study. V usage is TRBV4-1 and J usage is TRBJ1-3, with D unresolved. This sample comprised CD8+ T cells from peripheral blood mononuclear cells, obtained in the first trimester of pregnancy. CDR3 DNA sequence: TGCGCCAGCAGCCAAGTCGGGGATGGAAACACCATATATTTT. It encodes CASSQVGDGNTIYF.